The sequence of this T cell receptor beta chain was determined in a study of blood T cell repertoires in COVID-19. Clones were read by immunoSEQ multiplex PCR, and TCRdb kept only the in-frame ones, dropping some. The sample lists about 290,000 clones; roughly 90% were seen once. V dropped 5 bases and J dropped 5; count of bases not matched to a gene: 3. The CDR3 runs 14 residues. Per germline, CDR1 SGHTA and CDR2 FQGTGA. What was sequenced was peripheral blood. The chain recombines TRBV7-3 with TRBJ2-2; 9 bases agree with TRBD2. This TCR was recovered from a woman aged 25 to 39 with active or convalescent COVID-19. The CDR3 DNA sequence: TGTGCCAGCAGCACTCTAGCGGGGACCGGGGAGCTGTTTTTT. Protein: CASSTLAGTGELFF.